This T cell receptor beta chain was profiled in a study of blood T cell repertoires in COVID-19. Study-wide context: Samples representing acute and convalescent COVID-19 were sourced from the United States, Italy and Spain. T cells, B-cell-depleted T cells, or PBMCs supplied cDNA or gDNA.

This clone appeared a few times. How the authors handled the data: Estimated nucleated cell counts came from reference gene primer amplification. Clones were read by immunoSEQ multiplex PCR, and TCRdb kept only the in-frame ones, dropping some. V, J and clone size are taken as reported in that table, and D and trimming were inferred from the DNA itself. Found here are around 260,000 clones, around four fifths of them singletons; the top ten hold roughly 4%. The CDR3 contains 13 residues. V lost 2 bases to trimming and J lost 0 bases, with 5 bases between them. Germline CDR1 and CDR2: SGHKS and YYEKEE (reference sequence).

This TCR came from a man in his 60s with acute or convalescent COVID-19. The sample was peripheral blood. V usage is TRBV5-5 and J usage is TRBJ1-2; D unresolved. CDR3: CASSFPANYGYTF. Written as DNA, the CDR3 is TGTGCCAGCAGCTTCCCAGCTAACTATGGCTACACCTTC.